These T cell receptor beta chains were read from a single sample in a study of CD8 T cells in ankylosing spondylitis. TCRdb passed the 5' RACE reads through MiXCR, listing each CDR3 protein once. The repertoire holds 150,000 or so distinct CDR3 sequences, with 8.5% to 10% as singletons. Sequencing was carried out using blood, either unsorted or a sorted T cell fraction (not recorded which). Receptor source: a female donor with ankylosing spondylitis or in good health (not recorded which). Each CDR3 is given with its conserved first and last residue. A D gene is named only where the DNA matches it firmly. Clone size appears in some rows only: once, few, many, or a class for an expanded clone.

>.|TRBV10-3|TRBJ2-1|.
CAISGLVGSYNEQFF
TGTGCCATCAGTGGCCTCGTAGGGTCCTACAATGAGCAGTTCTTC
>.|TRBV4-2|TRBJ2-1|TRBD2
CASSPGRSYNEQFF
TGTGCCAGCAGCCCCGGGAGGTCCTACAATGAGCAGTTCTTC
>many|TRBV27|TRBJ1-1|.
CASSLSSGYTEAFF
TGTGCCAGCAGTTTATCGAGTGGTTACACTGAAGCTTTCTTT
>few|TRBV6-2/TRBV6-3|TRBJ2-1|.
CASSFGGAEQFF
TGTGCCAGCAGCTTCGGAGGGGCGGAGCAGTTCTTC
>many|TRBV27|TRBJ1-4|TRBD1
CASSGTVGNEKLFF
TGTGCCAGCAGTGGGACAGTGGGTAATGAAAAACTGTTTTTT
>many|TRBV18|TRBJ2-2|.
CASSPGTDTNTGELFF
TGTGCCAGCTCACCGGGGACGGATACGAACACCGGGGAGCTGTTTTTT
>.|TRBV27|TRBJ1-1|.
CASSFEENTEAFF
TGTGCCAGCAGTTTTGAGGAGAACACTGAAGCTTTCTTT
>.|TRBV30|TRBJ2-7|TRBD2
CAWTLAGGPYEQYF
TGTGCCTGGACATTAGCGGGAGGGCCTTACGAGCAGTACTTC
>.|TRBV27|TRBJ2-3|TRBD2
CASSLFPWTSVGRGTDTQYF
TGTGCCAGCAGTTTATTTCCATGGACTAGCGTTGGAAGGGGCACAGATACGCAGTATTTT
>few|TRBV7-9|TRBJ1-1|.
CASLGGGTEAFF
TGTGCCAGTCTAGGGGGGGGCACTGAAGCTTTCTTT
>many|TRBV7-7|TRBJ2-1|.
CASSPLGRDNEQFF
TGTGCTAGCAGTCCCCTAGGGCGGGACAATGAGCAGTTCTTC
>.|TRBV25-1|TRBJ2-1|.
CASSEYSYNEQFF
TGTGCCAGCAGTGAATATTCCTACAATGAGCAGTTCTTC
>few|TRBV4-1|TRBJ2-1|TRBD2
CASSPAGVSYNEQFF
TGCGCCAGCAGCCCAGCGGGAGTATCTTACAATGAGCAGTTCTTC
>many|TRBV11-2|TRBJ1-5|TRBD1
CASSLVTFDRGRRQPQHF
TGTGCCAGCAGCTTAGTAACGTTCGACAGGGGGAGGAGGCAGCCCCAGCATTTT
>few|TRBV15|TRBJ2-5|.
CATSRARPETQYF
TGTGCCACCAGCAGAGCCAGGCCAGAGACCCAGTACTTC
>many|TRBV12-3/TRBV12-4|TRBJ2-1|TRBD2
CASSLGTSGGAGNEQFF
TGTGCCAGCAGTTTAGGGACTAGCGGGGGGGCTGGCAATGAGCAGTTCTTC